This T cell receptor (beta chain) comes out of a study of shared T cell receptors in the human thymus (dated by TCRdb to about 2021). In terms of the full investigation: The study investigated the way shared, self-reactive T-cell receptor alpha chains are produced in the human thymus.

The protocol used for the library was the immunoSEQ multiplex PCR assay. TCRdb obtained this table from immuneACCESS and retained in-frame rearrangements with V and J assigned. These tables miss some clones; where compared with another copy, unresolved V genes account for less than half of the shortfall, and the remainder is unexplained. Present in this sample are roughly 710,000 clones, 80% to 90% of which were seen just once. About 0.0098% of the sample goes to the ten largest clones. As regards this clone: The antigen it recognizes is unknown. There are no base qualities to consult, and no much larger clone falls within one base.

Including the terminal cysteine and phenylalanine, the CDR3 comprises 13 residues. The kept DNA is CDR3 alone, 39 bases in frame from the first base. Here V drops 3 bases and J drops 9 bases, and the junction holds 3 bases not matched to any gene. Sequences SGDLS (CDR1) and YYNGEE (CDR2) are obtained from the germline V gene. These sequences were also reported in another study, on human thymus T cells. Per that second paper: In Finland, the donors were immunologically healthy infants who were having open corrective cardiac surgery for congenital heart defects. The thymus tissue came from surgical resects taken out during corrective cardiac surgery. Both the thymic and the peripheral blood repertoires appeared to show biased V and J gene segment usage. The related research found that thymic TCR repertoires overlapped highly between unrelated individuals. The study used eight infant thymus samples plus four related peripheral blood samples to characterize TCR alpha and beta repertoires. The infant donors were roughly 7 to 244 days old, and the cohort included several males and a couple of females. Thymocytes were mechanically released from the tissue and were stored as pellets of about 9.5-33 million cells at -70 degrees C. A QIAsymphony instrument was used to extract genomic DNA from the frozen cell pellets. Using the immunoSEQ multiplex PCR assay, the TCRB and TCRAD loci were amplified from a standardized quantity of quality-controlled genomic DNA. The amplicons covered the V(D)J region and were long enough to include the CDR3 and to identify the V and J genes. The commercial immunoSEQ service was used to sequence amplicons on an Illumina platform. Primer bias and sequencing errors were corrected using previously described methods, and TCRAD and TCRB definitions followed the IMGT database. Analysis of the repertoires was done with immunoSEQ Analyzer 3.0 and VDJTools and included basic statistics, V/J segment usage, diversity estimates, rarefaction and pairwise overlap. Diversity was estimated with Chao1, ChaoE, Efron-Thisted, Shannon and inverse Simpson indices, and also on datasets down-sampled to the smallest sample. Repertoire overlap was determined by strict matching of CDR3 nucleotide sequence, V gene and J gene, and Jaccard-based multidimensional scaling clustering was applied. On average, thymus samples yielded 650,000 to 1,000,000 unique TCRB clonotypes, whereas blood samples yielded about 80,000.

The TCR comes from a girl under three years old with a congenital heart defect. Donor details come from another sample of the same person, matched by shared clones. The source material was thymocytes. The V gene is TRBV9 and the J gene is TRBJ1-6; 7 middle bases align to TRBD1. This receptor carries the CDR3 CASSDGQVSPLHF. In nucleotide form, the sequence is TGTGCCAGCAGCGACGGACAGGTTTCACCCCTCCACTTT.